This T cell receptor (beta chain) was captured by sequencing in a study of cytomegalovirus exposure and HLA in healthy donors. Study outcomes and limitations: Cytomegalovirus-associated status was assigned to some 160 TCR beta chains.

CDR3 length equals 18 residues. Trimming at V came to 0 bases and at J to 4 bases, leaving 7 bases not matched to a gene. Germline V lookup: CDR1 LGHNA, CDR2 YSLEER. Assay: immunoSEQ multiplex PCR; the TCRdb copy retains only in-frame clones and omits some. The sample lists some 170,000 clones; approximately 80% were seen once. Details on this clone: Antigen unknown.

Material: PBMCs. The sequence derives from a man younger than 40 in good health and CMV-seropositive. This rearrangement joins TRBV4-3 to TRBJ2-2; 11 nucleotides agree with TRBD1. The DNA for the CDR3 is TGCGCCAGCAGCCAAGAGGGGACAGGGGGTGGTCGCACCGGGGAGCTGTTTTTT. It encodes CASSQEGTGGGRTGELFF.